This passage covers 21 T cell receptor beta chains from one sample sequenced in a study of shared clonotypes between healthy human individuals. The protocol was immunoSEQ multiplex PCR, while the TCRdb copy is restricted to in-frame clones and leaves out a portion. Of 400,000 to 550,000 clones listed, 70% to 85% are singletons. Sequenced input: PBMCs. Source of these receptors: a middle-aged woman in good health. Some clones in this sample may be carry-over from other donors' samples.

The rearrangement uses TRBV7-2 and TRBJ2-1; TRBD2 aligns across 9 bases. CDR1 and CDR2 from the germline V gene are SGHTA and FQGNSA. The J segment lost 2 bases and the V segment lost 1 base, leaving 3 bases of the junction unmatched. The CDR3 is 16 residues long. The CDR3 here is CASSLVAGVPYNEQFF. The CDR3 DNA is TGTGCCAGCAGCTTAGTAGCGGGAGTTCCCTACAATGAGCAGTTCTTC.

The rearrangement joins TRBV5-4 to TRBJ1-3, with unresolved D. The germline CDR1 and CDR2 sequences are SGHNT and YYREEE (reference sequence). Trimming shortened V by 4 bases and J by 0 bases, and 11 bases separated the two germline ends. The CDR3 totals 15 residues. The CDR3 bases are TGTGCCAGCAGCCCGGAGATCAGCTCTGGAAACACCATATATTTT. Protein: CASSPEISSGNTIYF.

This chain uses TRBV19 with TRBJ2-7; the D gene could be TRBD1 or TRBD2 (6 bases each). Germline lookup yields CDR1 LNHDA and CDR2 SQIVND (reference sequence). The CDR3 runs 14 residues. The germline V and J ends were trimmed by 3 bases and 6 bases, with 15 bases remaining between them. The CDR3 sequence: CASSIEGGSGEQYF. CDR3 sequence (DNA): TGTGCCAGTAGTATTGAGGGGGGCTCCGGCGAGCAGTACTTC.

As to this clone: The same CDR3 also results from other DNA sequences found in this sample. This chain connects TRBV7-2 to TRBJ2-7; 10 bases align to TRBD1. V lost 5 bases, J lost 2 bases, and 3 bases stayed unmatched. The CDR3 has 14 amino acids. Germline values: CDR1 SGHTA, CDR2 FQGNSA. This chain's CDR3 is CASSPGTGAYEQYF. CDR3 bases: TGTGCCAGCAGCCCAGGGACAGGGGCCTACGAGCAGTACTTC.

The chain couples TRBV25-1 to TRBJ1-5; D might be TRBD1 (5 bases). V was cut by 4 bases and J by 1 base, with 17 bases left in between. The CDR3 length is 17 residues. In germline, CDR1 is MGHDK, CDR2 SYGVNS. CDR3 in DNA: TGTGCCAGCAGTGGCCAGACTTCCCGGGGGAGCAATCAGCCCCAGCATTTT. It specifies CASSGQTSRGSNQPQHF.

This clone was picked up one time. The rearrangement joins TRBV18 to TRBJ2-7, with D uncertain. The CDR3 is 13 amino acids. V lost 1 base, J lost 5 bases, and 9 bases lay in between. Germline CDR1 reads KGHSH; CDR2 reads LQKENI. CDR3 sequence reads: CASSPQGIHEQYF. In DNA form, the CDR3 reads TGTGCCAGCTCACCACAGGGTATCCACGAGCAGTACTTC.

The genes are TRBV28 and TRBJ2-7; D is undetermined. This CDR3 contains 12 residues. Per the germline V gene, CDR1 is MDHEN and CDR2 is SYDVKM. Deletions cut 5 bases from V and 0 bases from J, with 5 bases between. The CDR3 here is CASSPDSYEQYF. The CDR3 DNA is TGTGCCAGCAGTCCGGACTCCTACGAGCAGTACTTC.

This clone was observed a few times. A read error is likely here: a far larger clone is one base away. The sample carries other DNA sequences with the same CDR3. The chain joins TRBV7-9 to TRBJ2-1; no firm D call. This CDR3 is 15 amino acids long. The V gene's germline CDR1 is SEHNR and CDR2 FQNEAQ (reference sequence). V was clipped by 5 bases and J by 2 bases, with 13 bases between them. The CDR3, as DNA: TGTGCCAGCAGCCTAGTTCCAGAGGCCTACAATGAGCAGTTCTTC. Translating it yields CASSLVPEAYNEQFF. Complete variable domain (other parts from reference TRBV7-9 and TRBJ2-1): DTGVSQNPRHKITKRGQNVTFRCDPISEHNRLYWYRQTLGQGPEFLTYFQNEAQLEKSRLLSDRFSAERPKGSFSTLEIQRTEQGDSAMYLCASSLVPEAYNEQFFGPGTRLTVL.

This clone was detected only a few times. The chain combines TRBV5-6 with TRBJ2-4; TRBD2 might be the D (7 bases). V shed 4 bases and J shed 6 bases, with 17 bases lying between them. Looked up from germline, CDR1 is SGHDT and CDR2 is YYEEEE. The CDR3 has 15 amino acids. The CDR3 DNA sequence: TGTGCCAGCAGCCCAGGGGCGGGGGCTAGAAACATTCAGTACTTC. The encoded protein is CASSPGAGARNIQYF.

CDR3 nucleotides: TGCGCCAGCAGCTTTGACGGAACCTCTGGGGCCAACGTCCTGACTTTC. Translating it yields CASSFDGTSGANVLTF. This sequence joins TRBV5-1 and TRBJ2-6; D is unclear. CDR1 SGHRS and CDR2 YFSETQ come from the germline V gene. V was trimmed by 2 bases and J by 0 bases, leaving 9 bases between them. The CDR3 contains 16 residues.

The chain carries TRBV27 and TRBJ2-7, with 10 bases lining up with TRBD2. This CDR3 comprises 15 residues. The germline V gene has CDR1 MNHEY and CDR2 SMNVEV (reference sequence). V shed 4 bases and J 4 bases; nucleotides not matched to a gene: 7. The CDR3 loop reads CASSSWTSGGYEQYF. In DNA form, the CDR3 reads TGTGCCAGCAGTTCCTGGACTAGCGGAGGGTACGAGCAGTACTTC.

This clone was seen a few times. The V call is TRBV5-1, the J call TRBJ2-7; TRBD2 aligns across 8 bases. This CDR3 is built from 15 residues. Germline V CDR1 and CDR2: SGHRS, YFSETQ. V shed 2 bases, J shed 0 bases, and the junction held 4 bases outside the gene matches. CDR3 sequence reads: CASSFEAGVSYEQYF. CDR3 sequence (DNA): TGCGCCAGCAGCTTTGAAGCGGGGGTCTCCTACGAGCAGTACTTC.

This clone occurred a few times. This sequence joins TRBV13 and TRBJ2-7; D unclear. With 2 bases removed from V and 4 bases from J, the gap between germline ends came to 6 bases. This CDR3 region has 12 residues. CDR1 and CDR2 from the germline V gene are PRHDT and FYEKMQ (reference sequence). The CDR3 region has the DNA TGTGCCAGCAGCTTAAATCTATACGAGCAGTACTTC. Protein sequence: CASSLNLYEQYF.

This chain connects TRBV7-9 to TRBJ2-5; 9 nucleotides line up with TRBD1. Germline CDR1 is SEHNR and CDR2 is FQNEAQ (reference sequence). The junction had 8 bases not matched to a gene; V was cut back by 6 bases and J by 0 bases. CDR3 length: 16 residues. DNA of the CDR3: TGTGCCAGCAGACCCGGACAGGGGCATTACCAAGAGACCCAGTACTTC. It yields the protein CASRPGQGHYQETQYF.

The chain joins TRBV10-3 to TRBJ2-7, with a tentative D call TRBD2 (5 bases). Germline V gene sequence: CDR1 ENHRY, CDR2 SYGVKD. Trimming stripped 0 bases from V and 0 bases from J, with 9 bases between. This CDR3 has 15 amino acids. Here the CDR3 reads CAISESLANSYEQYF. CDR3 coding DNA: TGTGCCATCAGTGAGTCTTTAGCGAACTCCTACGAGCAGTACTTC.

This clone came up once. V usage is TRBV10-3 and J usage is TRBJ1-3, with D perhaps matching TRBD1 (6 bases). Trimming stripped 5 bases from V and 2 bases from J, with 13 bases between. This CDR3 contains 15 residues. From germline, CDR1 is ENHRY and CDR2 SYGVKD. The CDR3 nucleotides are TGTGCCATCAGTAACAGGGTGGATCCTGGAAACACCATATATTTT. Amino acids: CAISNRVDPGNTIYF.

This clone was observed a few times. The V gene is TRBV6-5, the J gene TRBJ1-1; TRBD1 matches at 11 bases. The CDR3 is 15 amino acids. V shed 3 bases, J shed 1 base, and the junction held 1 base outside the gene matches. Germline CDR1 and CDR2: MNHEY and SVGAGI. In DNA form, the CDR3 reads TGTGCCAGCAGTTATGGGACAGGGGGGAACACTGAAGCTTTCTTT. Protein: CASSYGTGGNTEAFF.

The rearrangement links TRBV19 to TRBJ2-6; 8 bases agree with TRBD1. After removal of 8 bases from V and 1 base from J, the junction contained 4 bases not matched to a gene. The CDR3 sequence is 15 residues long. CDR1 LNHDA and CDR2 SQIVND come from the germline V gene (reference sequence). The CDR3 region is CASRQGRSGANVLTF. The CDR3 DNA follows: TGTGCCAGTCGACAGGGGAGGTCTGGGGCCAACGTCCTGACTTTC. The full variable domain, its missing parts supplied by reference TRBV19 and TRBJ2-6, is DGGITQSPKYLFRKEGQNVTLSCEQNLNHDAMYWYRQDPGQGLRLIYYSQIVNDFQKGDIAEGYSVSREKKESFPLTVTSAQKNPTAFYLCASRQGRSGANVLTFGAGSRLTVL.

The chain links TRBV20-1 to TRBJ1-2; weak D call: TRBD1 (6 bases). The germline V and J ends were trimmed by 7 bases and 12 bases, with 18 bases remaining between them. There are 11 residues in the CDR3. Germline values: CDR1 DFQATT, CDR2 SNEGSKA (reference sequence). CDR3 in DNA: TGCAGTGGGACAGCGGTTGCCGCTAACACCTTC. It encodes CSGTAVAANTF.

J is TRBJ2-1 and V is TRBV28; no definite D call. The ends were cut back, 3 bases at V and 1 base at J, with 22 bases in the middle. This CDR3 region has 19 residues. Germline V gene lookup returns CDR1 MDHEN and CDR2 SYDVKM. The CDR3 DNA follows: TGTGCCAGCAGTTTCCGACCCTTCATAGGCCTTAATTCCTACAATGAGCAGTTCTTC. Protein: CASSFRPFIGLNSYNEQFF.

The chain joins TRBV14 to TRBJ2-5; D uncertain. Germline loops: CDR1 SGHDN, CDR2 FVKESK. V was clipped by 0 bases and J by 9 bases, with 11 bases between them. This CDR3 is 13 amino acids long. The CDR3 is CASSQETLRPQYF. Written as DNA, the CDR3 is TGTGCCAGCAGCCAAGAAACCTTGCGTCCCCAGTACTTC. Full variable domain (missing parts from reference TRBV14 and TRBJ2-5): EAGVTQFPSHSVIEKGQTVTLRCDPISGHDNLYWYRRVMGKEIKFLLHFVKESKQDESGMPNNRFLAERTGGTYSTLKVQPAELEDSGVYFCASSQETLRPQYFGPGTRLLVL.